The rows below give T cell receptor beta chains drawn from one sample of a study of T cells in Graves' hyperthyroidism and ophthalmopathy. TCRdb redid the calling of the multiplex PCR reads with MiXCR, one entry per CDR3 protein. The table shows about 400,000 distinct CDR3 sequences, with about 15% occurring only once. What was sequenced was blood. The receptor set was obtained from a woman between 18 and 29 years old with Graves' hyperthyroidism. Both conserved end residues are part of each CDR3.

J: TRBJ1-5
V: TRBV20-1
CDR3: CSARVPGAHNQPQHF

J: TRBJ2-3
V: TRBV7-6
CDR3: CASSPREVQYF

J: TRBJ2-2
V: TRBV20-1
CDR3: CSARQRNTGELFF

J: TRBJ2-7
V: TRBV10-3
CDR3: CAIRGGAGATVYEQYF

J: TRBJ1-1
V: TRBV5-1
CDR3: CASPTGMNTEAFF

J: TRBJ1-2
V: TRBV6-2/TRBV6-3
CDR3: CTSSRPTEYGYTF

J: TRBJ2-7
V: TRBV11-2
CDR3: CASSLEAGRVEQYF

J: TRBJ1-5
V: TRBV27
CDR3: CATGRVGDQPQHF

J: TRBJ1-2
V: TRBV3-2
CDR3: CAPPGRNYGYTF

J: TRBJ1-6
V: TRBV7-9
CDR3: CASSPQERRGGNSPLHF

J: TRBJ1-4
V: TRBV18
CDR3: CASSAARGHEKLFF

J: TRBJ2-1
V: TRBV2
CDR3: CASDRQPGNEQFF

J: TRBJ1-6
V: TRBV19
CDR3: CASSPSVAGSPLHF

J: TRBJ1-2
V: TRBV2
CDR3: CASSGGDLGSDYGYTF

J: TRBJ2-5
V: TRBV11-1
CDR3: CASSSTGTVGETQYF

J: TRBJ2-1
V: TRBV24-1
CDR3: CATSAPSVTRGEQFF

J: TRBJ2-1
V: TRBV4-3
CDR3: CASSQAIPGPANEQFF

J: TRBJ2-5
V: TRBV10-3
CDR3: CAISRGMETQYF

J: TRBJ2-5
V: TRBV12-3/TRBV12-4
CDR3: CASSLVMRGGWETQYF

J: TRBJ1-2
V: TRBV19
CDR3: CATSSRQLANYGYTF

J: TRBJ2-2
V: TRBV18
CDR3: CASSPLDGGSRTGELFF

J: TRBJ2-3
V: TRBV4-1
CDR3: CASSQGVRLAGGRGTDTQYF

J: TRBJ2-1
V: TRBV7-9
CDR3: CASTQDGLEQFF